This T cell receptor (beta chain) is drawn from a study of blood T cell repertoires in COVID-19. Study at large: Sites across the United States, Italy and Spain contributed samples from acute and convalescent COVID-19. In each case, the material was cDNA or gDNA derived from T cells, B-cell-depleted T cells, or PBMCs.

Followed over time, Seattle patients had been enrolled while infection was active. Germline V gene data show CDR1 as SNHLY and CDR2 as FYNNEI. V lost 6 bases and J lost 0, with 15 bases in between. The length of the CDR3 is 16 residues. In the authors' workflow: It was from reference gene primer amplification that nucleated cell counts were estimated. This table comes from immunoSEQ multiplex PCR, and its TCRdb copy is limited to in-frame clones, with some not included. The V and J calls and clone size come from that table; D and trimming were worked out from the DNA. The table has roughly 320,000 clones, over 80% seen once.

The rearrangement joins TRBV2 to TRBJ1-5; no firm D call. This receptor was taken from a woman aged 45-59 years with COVID-19, enrolled during active disease. Sequenced sample: peripheral blood. CDR3 protein: CASRHSTGNSNQPQHF. In DNA, the CDR3 is TGTGCCAGCAGGCACTCGACGGGGAATAGCAATCAGCCCCAGCATTTT.